Many counts were recorded for the clone carrying this TCR beta chain. Its target is unknown. The data were taken from a study of response to subunit inactivated influenza vaccine. Study-wide results and limits: That few new T cells are recruited by each seasonal influenza vaccination was the authors' suggestion.

The CDR3 runs to 14 residues. The ends were cut back, 2 bases at V and 1 base at J, with 8 bases in the middle. One entry per CDR3 protein results from TCRdb running MiXCR on the RT-PCR reads. The sample contains 430,000 or so distinct CDR3 sequences, approximately 10% of which appear only once. The sequence was obtained from a man aged 50-59 years who received an inactivated influenza vaccine. The chain joins TRBV12-3 or TRBV12-4 to TRBJ2-5; D is ambiguous. The starting material was PBMCs from blood, obtained 45 days after vaccination. The CDR3 is CASSLIALQETQYF. CDR3 in DNA: TGTGCCAGCAGTTTAATCGCCCTCCAAGAGACCCAGTACTTC.